This T cell receptor (beta chain) was captured in a study of post-analysis software for immune sequencing data. Study-level results: Included in a set of about 5 TRBV segments more frequent in patients than controls were TRBV5-6, TRBV5-1 and TRBV20-1.

The library was made from cDNA and included unique molecular identifiers. Each CDR3 protein gets one entry after TCRdb re-called the PCR reads with MiXCR. Of over 700,000 distinct CDR3 sequences listed, 25% to 30% are singletons. V lost 6 bases, J lost 7 bases, and 7 bases stayed unmatched. Looked up from germline, CDR1 is SGHVS and CDR2 is FQNEAQ. This CDR3 spans 14 amino acids. In regard to this clonotype: What it recognizes is unknown.

Sequencing was carried out using blood. The chain links TRBV7-8 to TRBJ2-2; 8 bases agree with TRBD2. This TCR was recovered from a girl aged 5-17 years with multiple sclerosis. The CDR3 DNA sequence: TGTGCCAGCAGGGGTAGCGGGATCGGCGGGGAGCTGTTTTTT. Translation gives CASRGSGIGGELFF.